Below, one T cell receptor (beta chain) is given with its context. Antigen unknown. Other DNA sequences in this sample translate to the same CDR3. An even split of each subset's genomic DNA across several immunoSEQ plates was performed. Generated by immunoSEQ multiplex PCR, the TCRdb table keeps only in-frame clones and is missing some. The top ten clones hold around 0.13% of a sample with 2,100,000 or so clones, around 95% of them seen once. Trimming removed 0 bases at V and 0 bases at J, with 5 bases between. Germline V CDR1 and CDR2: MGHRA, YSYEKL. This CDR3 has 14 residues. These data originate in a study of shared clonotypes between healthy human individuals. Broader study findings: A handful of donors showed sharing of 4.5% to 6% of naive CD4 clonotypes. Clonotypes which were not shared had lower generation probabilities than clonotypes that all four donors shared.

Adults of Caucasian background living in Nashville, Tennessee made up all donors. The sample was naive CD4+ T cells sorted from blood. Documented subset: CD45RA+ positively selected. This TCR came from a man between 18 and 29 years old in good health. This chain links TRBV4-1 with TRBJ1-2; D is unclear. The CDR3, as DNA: TGCGCCAGCAGCCAAGATCCGGCTAACTATGGCTACACCTTC. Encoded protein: CASSQDPANYGYTF.